Listed below are T cell receptor beta chains from one sample, sequenced in a study of radiotherapy plus CTLA-4 blockade in lung cancer. The protocol was immunoSEQ multiplex PCR, while the TCRdb copy is restricted to in-frame clones and leaves out a portion. The data hold 75,000 to 100,000 clones, with 65% to 80% observed a single time. The specimen was peripheral blood, collected from a patient treated with radiotherapy plus ipilimumab. Source of these receptors: a human donor with non-small cell lung cancer who had a partial response to radiotherapy plus ipilimumab. Some clones in this sample may be carry-over from other donors' samples. Each CDR3 is given with its conserved first and last residue. D genes are given only for firm matches. Rows may omit the clone size; those that give it use once, few, many or a size class.

v_call	d_call	j_call	clone_size	cdr3_nt	cdr3_aa
TRBV30	NA	TRBJ2-3	NA	TGTGCCTGGAGTGCGACTGCAGATACGCAGTATTTT	CAWSATADTQYF
TRBV30	NA	TRBJ1-5	many	TGTGCCTGGAGTGTTTCGGGTACCCAGCATTTT	CAWSVSGTQHF
TRBV2	TRBD1	TRBJ1-5	NA	TGTGCCAGCAGTGAAGCGGGTTGGGACAGGAGGTCAGGGCAGCCCCAGCATTTT	CASSEAGWDRRSGQPQHF
TRBV5-4	NA	TRBJ1-2	NA	TGTGCCAGCAGCCAAGATTCCAGGGAGGATGGCTACACCTTC	CASSQDSREDGYTF
TRBV4-1	NA	TRBJ1-1	few	TGCGCCAGCAGCCAAGATCTCAGGGTACCCGAAGCTTTCTTT	CASSQDLRVPEAFF
TRBV14	NA	TRBJ2-3	NA	TGTGCCAGCAGCCAGCAAGCGGATACGCAGTATTTT	CASSQQADTQYF
TRBV5-6	TRBD2	TRBJ2-7	NA	TGTGCCAGCAGCTTGATCCAGCGGGAGATCGAGCAGTACTTC	CASSLIQREIEQYF
TRBV19	NA	TRBJ2-1	once	TGTGCCAGTAGTATCCGTACCTCGGGCAATGAGCAGTTCTTC	CASSIRTSGNEQFF
TRBV7-9	NA	TRBJ1-3	NA	TGTGCCAGCAGCCAAGGACAGATCTCTGGAAACACCATATATTTT	CASSQGQISGNTIYF
TRBV7-8	TRBD2	TRBJ2-2	few	TGTGCCAGCAGCTTAGCGAGACTAGCGGTCTTTGGCACCGGGGAGCTGTTTTTT	CASSLARLAVFGTGELFF
TRBV5-1	TRBD1	TRBJ2-5	NA	TGCGCCAGCAGCTTGGAACCGGGACAGGGGAAGTACTTC	CASSLEPGQGKYF
TRBV13	NA	TRBJ2-6	NA	TGTGCCAGCAGCTTAAATATCTGGCAGGGTTCTCCTGGGGCCAACGTCCTGACTTTC	CASSLNIWQGSPGANVLTF
TRBV25-1	TRBD2	TRBJ2-1	NA	TGTGCCAGCAGTGATTGGGCGGGGGGGCCCGAGCAGTTCTTC	CASSDWAGGPEQFF
TRBV7-3	TRBD2	TRBJ2-2	NA	TGTGCCAGCAGCCCGCAAGCGGGGGGACACACCGGGGAGCTGTTTTTT	CASSPQAGGHTGELFF
TRBV27	TRBD2	TRBJ2-2	few	TGTGCCAGCAGTTTTCCGGGACTAGCGGGGGGGAACACCGGGGAGCTGTTTTTT	CASSFPGLAGGNTGELFF
TRBV6-5	TRBD2	TRBJ2-7	few	TGTGCCAGCAGTTACTCGGCTAGCGGTTACGAGCAGTACTTC	CASSYSASGYEQYF
TRBV19	NA	TRBJ2-7	NA	TGTGCCAGTAGTATATATCCCCGAGGCAGCTACGAGCAGTACTTC	CASSIYPRGSYEQYF
TRBV28	NA	TRBJ2-7	NA	TGTGCCAGCAGTTTACAGGGCCCAACCTACGAGCAGTACTTC	CASSLQGPTYEQYF
TRBV19	TRBD1	TRBJ2-1	NA	TGTGCCAGCATTAATCCGGGACAGGGGGCCGATGAGCAGTTCTTC	CASINPGQGADEQFF
TRBV9	NA	TRBJ2-2	NA	TGTGCCAGCAGCCCTGGGCTAAGGGAGCTGTTTTTT	CASSPGLRELFF
TRBV11-2	TRBD2	TRBJ2-3	few	TGTGCCAGCAGCCCTCGGACTAGCGGGAGGCTATACACAGATACGCAGTATTTT	CASSPRTSGRLYTDTQYF
TRBV5-1	TRBD1	TRBJ1-2	NA	TGCGCCAGCAGCCCCGACAGGGATTTTATGTATGGCTACACCTTC	CASSPDRDFMYGYTF
TRBV6-6	NA	TRBJ2-7	few	TGTGCCAGCAGTTACTCGAATAGGAGGTCCTACGAGCAGTACTTC	CASSYSNRRSYEQYF
TRBV9	TRBD2	TRBJ2-1	NA	TGTGCCAGCAGCACCCAACCTAGCGGGGGCTACAATGAGCAGTTCTTC	CASSTQPSGGYNEQFF
TRBV11-3	NA	TRBJ2-3	once	TGTGCCAGCAGCCTTGGCACAGATACGCAGTATTTT	CASSLGTDTQYF
TRBV19	NA	TRBJ1-6	NA	TGTGCCAGTAGTATGGGGAACGCACGGCAGGGGTCACCCCTCCACTTT	CASSMGNARQGSPLHF
TRBV30	NA	TRBJ1-3	NA	TGTGCCTTAACGGGGGGATTCTCTGGAAACACCATATATTTT	CALTGGFSGNTIYF
TRBV7-2	TRBD2	TRBJ2-5	NA	TGTGCCAGCAGCTTAAAAGGTGGACTAGCGAGGAATCAAGAGACCCAGTACTTC	CASSLKGGLARNQETQYF
TRBV19	TRBD1	TRBJ2-3	few	TGTGCCAGTAGTAACGACAGGGGAGCGTCAGATACGCAGTATTTT	CASSNDRGASDTQYF
TRBV13	TRBD2	TRBJ2-1	NA	TGTGCCAGCAGCTTAGTTCGGGGGGGTACGACCTTCTTC	CASSLVRGGTTFF
TRBV7-8	TRBD2	TRBJ2-3	once	TGTGCCAGCAGCTCCTCGGGGGGTCCTACAGATACGCAGTATTTT	CASSSSGGPTDTQYF
TRBV7-8	NA	TRBJ2-4	NA	TGTGCCAGCAGCTTAACGGGTGGTGGAAGGATGGTTGACATTCAGTACTTC	CASSLTGGGRMVDIQYF
TRBV19	NA	TRBJ2-3	NA	TGTGCCAGTAGTATCGGGGACTATACGCAGTATTTT	CASSIGDYTQYF
TRBV2	TRBD2	TRBJ2-5	once	TGTGCCAGCAGACCCAGACATAGCGGGGGTCAAGAGACCCAGTACTTC	CASRPRHSGGQETQYF
TRBV27	TRBD1	TRBJ1-1	NA	TGTGCCAGCAGCCACTCTCGGGACAGTGCTGAAGCTTTCTTT	CASSHSRDSAEAFF
TRBV28	TRBD1	TRBJ2-7	once	TGTGCCAGCAGTTTGACAGGGGGATTCTACGAGCAGTACTTC	CASSLTGGFYEQYF
TRBV11-3	TRBD2	TRBJ2-1	NA	TGTGCCACCATGAATGGGGCGGGGGGTACTGAGCAGTTCTTC	CATMNGAGGTEQFF
TRBV28	TRBD1	TRBJ1-5	NA	TGTGCCAGCAGTTTAGCCGGGACAGGGGTACAGCCCCAGCATTTT	CASSLAGTGVQPQHF
TRBV7-7	NA	TRBJ2-5	NA	TGTGCCAGCAGCTTAGATAGATCGCAAGAGACCCAGTACTTC	CASSLDRSQETQYF
TRBV2	TRBD1	TRBJ2-7	few	TGTGCCAGCAGTACCGGGACAGGGGGTCCCTACGAGCAGTACTTC	CASSTGTGGPYEQYF
TRBV7-3	TRBD1	TRBJ1-2	NA	TGTGCGGATCCGGGACAGGGGAGATATGGCTACACCTTC	CADPGQGRYGYTF
TRBV9	TRBD2	TRBJ2-1	few	TGTGCCAGCAGCCCTAGCGGGGGGGCGCATGAGCAGTTCTTC	CASSPSGGAHEQFF
TRBV9	TRBD1	TRBJ2-4	NA	TGTGCCAGCAGTCGGACAGGGATAAATGCCAAAAACATTCAGTACTTC	CASSRTGINAKNIQYF
TRBV6-1	TRBD1	TRBJ1-2	NA	TGTGCCAGCAGTCCGGACAGGTCCTATGGCTACACCTTC	CASSPDRSYGYTF
TRBV4-2	TRBD1	TRBJ2-2	NA	TGTGCCAGCAGCCAAGTAGGTTCCGGACAGGGGGCGGTTTCCGGGGAGCTGTTTTTT	CASSQVGSGQGAVSGELFF
TRBV30	NA	TRBJ1-6	NA	TGTGCCTGGAGTGTAAGGATTTCCTCGTGGGGGCAGCCCTATAATTCACCCCTCCACTTT	CAWSVRISSWGQPYNSPLHF
TRBV9	TRBD2	TRBJ2-5	many	TGTGCCAGCAGCGTAGGTCGAACTAGCGGGGGCGTTGAGACCCAGTACTTC	CASSVGRTSGGVETQYF
TRBV5-5	TRBD1	TRBJ1-6	NA	TGTGCCAGCAGCAAGACCGGGACAGGTAATTCACCCCTCCACTTT	CASSKTGTGNSPLHF
TRBV5-1	TRBD2	TRBJ2-5	NA	TGCGCCAGCAGCTTGGTTTTATTCAGTTCGGGGGGAACGGCTCGACAAGAGACCCAGTACTTC	CASSLVLFSSGGTARQETQYF
TRBV4-1	TRBD2	TRBJ2-4	NA	TGCGCCAGCAGCCAAATTAGCGGGAGGGGGATACTAGCCAAAAACATTCAGTACTTC	CASSQISGRGILAKNIQYF